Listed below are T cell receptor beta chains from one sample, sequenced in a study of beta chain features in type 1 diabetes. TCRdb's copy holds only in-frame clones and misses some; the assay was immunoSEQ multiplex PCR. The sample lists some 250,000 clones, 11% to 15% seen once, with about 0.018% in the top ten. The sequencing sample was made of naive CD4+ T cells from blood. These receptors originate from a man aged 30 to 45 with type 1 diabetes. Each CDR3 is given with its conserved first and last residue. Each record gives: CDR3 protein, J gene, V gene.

cdr3_aa: CASSAPWDRGQRKLFF
j_call: TRBJ1-4
v_call: TRBV5-6

cdr3_aa: CASSNNYSNQPQHF
j_call: TRBJ1-5
v_call: TRBV21-1

cdr3_aa: CASSVGGDSTLYEQYF
j_call: TRBJ2-7
v_call: TRBV9

cdr3_aa: CASSSGTENIQYF
j_call: TRBJ2-4
v_call: TRBV11-2

cdr3_aa: CASSPTGVYEQYF
j_call: TRBJ2-7
v_call: TRBV5-5

cdr3_aa: CASNQQGVSYEQYF
j_call: TRBJ2-7
v_call: TRBV6-1

cdr3_aa: CASSSSAGDHEQFF
j_call: TRBJ2-1
v_call: TRBV11-2

cdr3_aa: CASSSDGLAGYNEQFF
j_call: TRBJ2-1
v_call: TRBV7-2

cdr3_aa: CASNQGVRETQYF
j_call: TRBJ2-5
v_call: TRBV11-2

cdr3_aa: CASSQTGDNQPQHF
j_call: TRBJ1-5
v_call: TRBV5-5

cdr3_aa: CASSPRTSGGPNTGELFF
j_call: TRBJ2-2
v_call: TRBV18

cdr3_aa: CASSLLSPGGYTF
j_call: TRBJ1-2
v_call: TRBV5-5